This T cell receptor beta chain was documented in a study of blood T cells in healthy people across ages (dated by TCRdb to the mid-2010s). Study-level background: In model experiments, template switching captured roughly one uniquely barcoded TCR beta cDNA molecule for every two T cells. To avoid experimental bias, donors of different ages were randomly spread across the sequencing lanes. Age-related changes in TCR beta repertoire diversity were measured in the study by deep sequencing normalized with unique cDNA molecular identifiers. For two donors (one aged 18 to 30 and one aged 80 or older), the study analyzed two additional independent replicas of 1 million unique cDNA reads from the same blood draw. The donors were divided into four age groups: young (average around 17 years), middle-aged (around 37), aged (under 70) and long-lived (nearly 85).

Inclusive of the bounding cysteine and phenylalanine, the CDR3 is 14 residues long. Just the 42-base CDR3 DNA is kept, in frame starting at base 1. CDR1 and CDR2, per the germline V gene, are SGHTA and FQGNSA. V has 5 bases trimmed and J has 4 bases trimmed; junction bases matching no gene number 7. The study at large found these results: Estimates of total diversity from one million sequenced T cells were regarded as lower bounds and underestimates. Donor CMV infection status was unknown, potentially confounding age-related changes in expanded clonotypes. Compared with the aged group, more naive CD4+ T cells, fewer expanded clones and increased TCR diversity were shown by the long-lived group, suggesting age selection. Observed TCR beta diversity per million T cells fell roughly linearly with age, and a significant reduction was already apparent by age around 40. Since profiling was done on bulk unsorted PBMCs, naive and antigen-experienced compartments could not be conclusively compared. Observed TCR beta diversity correlated strongly with the percentage of naive T cells measured by flow cytometry.

Receptors were amplified or captured by 5' RACE. The sequencer listed for this sample is Illumina HiSeq 2500. A second about 7 to 12 cycle PCR used a sample-barcoded 5' primer and a J-beta primer mix. A unique molecular identifier was introduced onto each TCR beta cDNA molecule by a template-switch 5' adaptor carrying 12 random nucleotides. At least 3 million CDR3-containing paired-end reads were obtained from each sample. All of the RNA was converted into first-strand cDNA using the Mint cDNA synthesis kit, with a TRBC-specific oligonucleotide serving as the primer. After uracil-DNA glycosylase treatment, a first 18-cycle PCR used universal primers M1SS and BC2_uni_R on all cDNA. On the study's bioinformatics: For normalization, 1 million high-quality reads were randomly selected from each sample, with every read carrying a distinct molecular identifier. Instead of being binned into consensus sequences, reads with shared molecular identifiers were discarded. CDR3 identification, clonotype clustering and error correction used MiTCR with a Q25 quality threshold and the strictest error-elimination algorithm. A nonparametric unseen species model with Euler transformation was used to estimate lower-bound total TCR beta diversity. TCRdb reran the public reads through fastp at Q25 and MiXCR, keeping productive beta chains. One record per CDR3 amino acid sequence lists the most common genes and DNA. The V and J calls reflect TCRdb's pipeline rather than the authors' work. The sample has 1.5 million to 2 million distinct CDR3 sequences on record, roughly 30% of them singletons. Of the sample, roughly 8% is held by the ten largest clones.

Comments on this clonotype: Its antigen is unknown. Per-base quality was not reported, and no clone a single base away is much larger than it.

The 39 donors, aged roughly 6 to 90 years, were systemically healthy Caucasian individuals from Russia. Roughly 10 milliliters of peripheral blood were collected from each donor into EDTA-treated Vacutainer tubes. Ficoll-Paque density-gradient centrifugation was used to isolate PBMCs, with at least 7 million per sample. Trizol reagent was used to extract total RNA from the PBMCs, yielding at least 6 micrograms per sample. For every donor, flow cytometry on a PBMC aliquot measured the percentage of naive CD45RAhigh/CD27high T cells. Sequencing was performed on blood. The rearranged chain carries TRBV7-2 and TRBJ1-2; the central 7 bases match TRBD1. This TCR was sampled from a woman younger than 45 in good health. In nucleotides, the sequence is TGTGCCAGCAGCCGACAGGGACGGTTCTATGGCTACACCTTC. It specifies CASSRQGRFYGYTF.